The entry below gives a single TCR beta chain sequence along with its context. The CDR3 has 12 amino acids. The V gene's germline CDR1 is ENHRY and CDR2 SYGVKD. V was cut by 8 bases and J by 7 bases, with 11 bases left in between. Measured with immunoSEQ multiplex PCR; TCRdb has only the in-frame clones, and not every one. There are about 170,000 clones in the sample; 86% occur only once, and 7% to 8% lies in the top ten. This entry is derived from a study of blood T cell repertoires in COVID-19. Input material: peripheral blood. The genes are TRBV10-3 and TRBJ1-4; D gene unclear. This TCR was sampled from a woman older than 75 in a cohort sampled during active or convalescent COVID-19. DNA for the CDR3: TGTGCCATCGGCGCGGGGATTGAAAAACTGTTTTTT. This gives the protein CAIGAGIEKLFF.